The 18 T cell receptor beta chains given below trace back to one sample, sequenced in a study of regulatory T cells in long-lasting Graves disease. Time point here: persistent/refractory GD, antithyroid drugs over 5 years with positive TRAb. RNA from PBMCs was the source of the TCR library. HTBI primers from iRepertoire and Arm-PCR of CDR3 regions yielded the TCR beta libraries. TCRdb called the multiplex PCR reads again in MiXCR, with one record for every CDR3 protein. This table holds 350,000 to 500,000 distinct CDR3 sequences, approximately 22% found once. The sample here was peripheral blood mononuclear cells (PBMCs), taken when the disease was refractory, from a patient treated with antithyroid drugs. The receptors stem from a female donor with Graves disease.

This clonotype was found many times. The chain recombines TRBV11-2 with TRBJ1-6; TRBD1 matches 11 bases. V lost 7 bases to trimming and J lost 9 bases; unmatched junction nucleotides: 5. Germline V gene lookup returns CDR1 SGHAT and CDR2 FQNNGV. This CDR3 spans 14 amino acids. The CDR3: CASNYGQGASPLHF. The CDR3, as DNA: TGTGCCAGCAACTACGGACAGGGGGCTTCACCCCTCCACTTT.

V usage is TRBV20-1 and J usage is TRBJ2-1; 8 bases are shared with TRBD2. V trimming: 6 bases; J trimming: 1 base; junction bases outside the gene matches: 11. CDR1 and CDR2 from the germline V gene are DFQATT and SNEGSKA (reference sequence). The CDR3 spans 16 residues. In DNA form, the CDR3 reads TGCAGTGCAATCCAAGGAGCGGGAGTTTCCTACAATGAGCAGTTCTTC. Residues: CSAIQGAGVSYNEQFF.

The chain has TRBV2 and TRBJ2-3; 9 nucleotides line up with TRBD2. The CDR3 loop spans 15 amino acids. V trimming: 3 bases; J trimming: 3 bases; junction bases outside the gene matches: 4. Germline V gives CDR1 SNHLY, CDR2 FYNNEI. The CDR3 DNA reads TGTGCCAGCAGTGACGTAGCGGGAGTAACAGATACGCAGTATTTT. Translated: CASSDVAGVTDTQYF. Combining the CDR3 with reference TRBV2 and TRBJ2-3 gives the whole variable domain EPEVTQTPSHQVTQMGQEVILRCVPISNHLYFYWYRQILGQKVEFLVSFYNNEISEKSEIFDDQFSVERPDGSNFTLKIRSTKLEDSAMYFCASSDVAGVTDTQYFGPGTRLTVL.

The CDR3 spells CASSWDFRKGQETQYF. In DNA, the CDR3 is TGTGCCAGCAGTTGGGACTTCAGGAAGGGGCAAGAGACCCAGTACTTC. The rearrangement uses TRBV5-8 and TRBJ2-5; the D gene is possibly TRBD2 (6 bases). In germline, CDR1 is SGHTS, CDR2 YDEGEE. V was cut by 5 bases and J by 2 bases, with 19 bases left in between. This CDR3 is 16 amino acids long.

This clonotype was seen more than once but under ten times. This chain uses TRBV19 with TRBJ2-7, with TRBD1 matching 9 bases. After removal of 9 bases from V and 2 bases from J, the junction contained 5 bases not matched to a gene. Germline V gives CDR1 LNHDA, CDR2 SQIVND (reference sequence). There are 13 residues in the CDR3. The CDR3, as DNA: TGTGCCAGCCGGGACAGGGTAACCTACGAGCAGTACTTC. Translated, it gives CASRDRVTYEQYF.

V and J are TRBV20-1 and TRBJ1-1, with TRBD1 matching over 7 bases. V was pared by 5 bases and J by 2 bases, with 2 bases of the junction left unmatched. The CDR3 length is 12 residues. Germline loops: CDR1 DFQATT, CDR2 SNEGSKA (reference sequence). CDR3 nucleotides: TGCAGTGCTCACAGGGGTAACACTGAAGCTTTCTTT. Its translation: CSAHRGNTEAFF.

On this clonotype itself: This may be a read error, as it is one base from a much larger clone. V gene TRBV2 combines with J gene TRBJ2-7; D is undetermined. This CDR3 region has 12 residues. Germline V lookup: CDR1 SNHLY, CDR2 FYNNEI. The CDR3 bases are TGTGCCAGCGTGGGCGGCGCCTACGGGCAGTACTTC. This codes for CASVGGAYGQYF.

This clonotype showed up many times. This chain links TRBV15 with TRBJ2-5; TRBD1 matches 7 bases. There are 14 residues in the CDR3. The V gene's germline CDR1 is LNHNV and CDR2 YYDKDF (reference sequence). With 4 bases clipped from V and 2 bases from J, the junction kept 4 bases outside the gene matches. CDR3: CATSKTGVQETQYF. The CDR3 region has the DNA TGTGCCACCAGCAAAACAGGGGTACAAGAGACCCAGTACTTC.

Ten or more counts support this clonotype. CDR3 protein: CASSLMGATEAFF. The CDR3 nucleotides read TGTGCCAGCAGTTTGATGGGGGCCACTGAAGCTTTCTTT. The V and J genes are TRBV12-3 or TRBV12-4 and TRBJ1-1, with D maybe TRBD1 (6 bases). The CDR3 consists of 13 residues. The germline V and J ends were trimmed by 3 bases and 4 bases, with 9 bases remaining between them.

V gene TRBV29-1 combines with J gene TRBJ2-1, with 8 bases identical to TRBD1. The CDR3 is 16 residues long. Germline V gene data show CDR1 as SQVTM and CDR2 as ANQGSEA. The J segment lost 5 bases and the V segment lost 7 bases, leaving 16 bases of the junction unmatched. The DNA of the CDR3 is TGCAGCGCACGCCCTGTTACAGGGGGAAGAGACAATGAGCAGTTCTTC. Its translation: CSARPVTGGRDNEQFF.

This clonotype turned up a few times. The chain has TRBV19 and TRBJ2-7; possible D gene TRBD1, 6 bases. Germline loops: CDR1 LNHDA, CDR2 SQIVND (reference sequence). V lost 3 bases to trimming and J lost 11 bases, with 17 bases between them. CDR3 length: 13 amino acids. The CDR3 here is CASSIRGQGVEYF. As DNA, the CDR3 is TGTGCCAGTAGTATTAGGGGACAAGGCGTGGAGTACTTC.

This clonotype was recorded many times. This rearrangement joins TRBV28 to TRBJ2-5; a weak D match, TRBD1 (5 bases). The CDR3 consists of 14 residues. Germline loops: CDR1 MDHEN, CDR2 SYDVKM. Trimming removed 1 base from V and 5 bases from J, with 11 bases in between. The CDR3 DNA reads as TGTGCCAGCAGTTTATCGACGGCAGGGGAGACCCAGTACTTC. Its translation: CASSLSTAGETQYF.

The chain is built from TRBV29-1 and TRBJ2-3; D is perhaps TRBD2 (5 bases). The V gene lost 7 bases and the J gene lost 1 base, with 12 bases spanning the gap. Germline CDR1 is SQVTM and CDR2 is ANQGSEA. CDR3 size: 13 residues. CDR3 coding DNA: TGCAGCGGTAGCGAAGTAGGCACAGATACGCAGTATTTT. It translates to CSGSEVGTDTQYF.

This clonotype turned up a few times. V is TRBV30 and J is TRBJ2-5; a weak D match, TRBD2 (6 bases). The CDR3 runs to 13 residues. Per germline, CDR1 GTSNPN and CDR2 SVGIG (reference sequence). The V gene lost 7 bases and the J gene lost 6 bases, with 18 bases spanning the gap. CDR3 sequence reads: CAYNPGVWKTQYF. The CDR3 DNA is TGTGCCTACAACCCGGGGGTTTGGAAGACCCAGTACTTC.

The gene calls are TRBV20-1 and TRBJ2-3; D might be TRBD1 (5 bases). Germline CDR1 reads DFQATT; CDR2 reads SNEGSKA (reference sequence). The CDR3 loop spans 13 amino acids. V was clipped by 4 bases and J by 0 bases, with 8 bases between them. The CDR3 DNA reads TGCAGTGCTATCTACAGGAGCACAGATACGCAGTATTTT. This codes for CSAIYRSTDTQYF.

The chain carries TRBV7-9 and TRBJ1-2; TRBD1 matches at 7 bases. V trimming: 5 bases; J trimming: 4 bases; junction bases outside the gene matches: 7. The CDR3 length is 14 residues. Germline CDR1 SEHNR, CDR2 FQNEAQ (reference sequence). This chain's CDR3 is CASSPGTAGYGYTF. In nucleotides, the CDR3 is TGTGCCAGCAGCCCTGGGACAGCCGGCTATGGCTACACCTTC.

Regarding this clonotype: A single base separates this from a much larger clone, so it may be a read error. This chain joins TRBV27 and TRBJ2-7; D gene unclear. This CDR3 is 17 amino acids long. CDR1 MNHEY and CDR2 SMNVEV come from the germline V gene (reference sequence). The CDR3 region has the DNA TGTGTCAGCAGTTCGACCCTATCTACTCTCTGGCCCTACGAGCAGTACTTC. Protein sequence: CVSSSTLSTLWPYEQYF.

The V gene is TRBV3-1, the J gene TRBJ2-1; unclear D gene. The CDR3 is made up of 16 amino acids. Trimming stripped 0 bases from V and 4 bases from J, with 13 bases between. Per germline, CDR1 LGHDT and CDR2 YNNKEL (reference sequence). CDR3 in amino acids: CASSQDNGFHYNEQFF. As DNA, the CDR3 is TGTGCCAGCAGCCAAGATAATGGGTTCCATTACAATGAGCAGTTCTTC.